This entry lists 19 T cell receptor beta chains sequenced from one sample in a study of early T cells in non-severe SARS-CoV-2 infection. TCRdb fed the 5' RACE reads into MiXCR, producing one record per CDR3 protein. The profile shows tens of thousands of distinct CDR3 sequences, 15% to 19% of them singletons. The source material was whole blood. These TCRs come from an adult who was a healthcare worker with PCR-confirmed SARS-CoV-2 infection or an uninfected control (not recorded which).

This clonotype appeared a few times. The genes are TRBV11-2 and TRBJ2-7, with a weak D call TRBD2 (5 bases). The CDR3 is 16 amino acids. CDR1 is SGHAT and CDR2 is FQNNGV in the germline V gene. V was shortened by 0 bases and J by 9 bases, with 21 bases between the two germline ends. The CDR3 DNA sequence: TGTGCCAGCAGCTTAGATCTACTAGGGTCGTATCCCGGGCAGTACTTC. As protein: CASSLDLLGSYPGQYF.

The V gene is TRBV29-1, the J gene TRBJ2-1, with D possibly matching TRBD2 (6 bases). The V and J ends lost 4 bases and 3 bases respectively, with 13 bases between them. CDR1 SQVTM and CDR2 ANQGSEA come from the germline V gene. The CDR3 runs 14 residues. CDR3 DNA: TGCAGCGTTGTACGCGGGACGGACTACAATGAGCAGTTCTTC. As protein: CSVVRGTDYNEQFF.

The chain couples TRBV28 to TRBJ2-7; 7 nucleotides line up with TRBD2. The CDR3 is 16 residues long. The germline V gene encodes CDR1 MDHEN and CDR2 SYDVKM. J gave up 2 bases and V 5 bases, and 12 bases lay outside the gene matches. This CDR3 is CASSTPREAAAYEQYF. The DNA for the CDR3 is TGTGCCAGCAGTACCCCCCGGGAGGCTGCGGCCTACGAGCAGTACTTC.

This clonotype occurred once. This chain joins TRBV24-1 and TRBJ2-7, with D perhaps TRBD2 (5 bases). Trimming took 9 bases from V and 3 from J, leaving 11 bases between them. The CDR3 spans 12 residues. Per germline, CDR1 KGHDR and CDR2 SFDVKD. For the CDR3, the DNA is TGTGCCACCTGTCCGAGGGACTACGAGCAGTACTTC. Encoded protein: CATCPRDYEQYF.

This clonotype was counted between two and nine times. J is TRBJ2-3 and V is TRBV19, with D perhaps TRBD2 (5 bases). The germline V and J ends were trimmed by 3 bases and 2 bases, with 12 bases remaining between them. Germline V gene sequence: CDR1 LNHDA, CDR2 SQIVND (reference sequence). The CDR3 loop spans 15 amino acids. This chain's CDR3 is CASSISGLITDTQYF. The CDR3 DNA is TGTGCCAGTAGTATTAGTGGACTGATCACAGATACGCAGTATTTT.

This clonotype was seen a handful of times. The chain couples TRBV3-1 to TRBJ2-7; TRBD2 matches 8 bases. V lost 0 bases, J lost 6 bases, and 13 bases stayed unmatched. Germline V gives CDR1 LGHDT, CDR2 YNNKEL (reference sequence). CDR3 length: 17 residues. CDR3 DNA sequence: TGTGCCAGCAGCCAAGATCCCCGGGCTAGCGGGCAGAGCGAGCAGTACTTC. Its protein product is CASSQDPRASGQSEQYF.

This clonotype appeared many times. This sequence joins TRBV7-2 and TRBJ2-2, with unresolved D. V lost 7 bases and J 2 bases, leaving 14 bases between the germline ends. This CDR3 contains 15 residues. Germline V CDR1 and CDR2: SGHTA, FQGNSA. CDR3 nucleotides: TGTGCCAGCACCCCCCCTTATGGTAACACCGGGGAGCTGTTTTTT. Encoded protein: CASTPPYGNTGELFF.

The CDR3 loop reads CASSLKPDTQYF. CDR3 DNA sequence: TGCGCCAGCAGCCTCAAGCCAGATACGCAGTATTTT. This rearrangement joins TRBV5-1 to TRBJ2-3; no clear D gene. Per germline, CDR1 SGHRS and CDR2 YFSETQ. The CDR3 length is 12 residues. Trimming removed 4 bases from V and 4 bases from J, with 7 bases in between.

This clonotype was detected many times. The chain couples TRBV4-1 to TRBJ2-1; 8 nucleotides line up with TRBD1. The CDR3 runs to 16 residues. Germline V gene sequence: CDR1 MGHRA, CDR2 YSYEKL. Trimming at V came to 5 bases and at J to 2 bases, leaving 8 bases not matched to a gene. The CDR3: CASSFSWTGTYNEQFF. The CDR3 nucleotides are TGCGCCAGCAGCTTTAGTTGGACAGGGACCTACAATGAGCAGTTCTTC.

This clonotype turned up a few times. This sequence joins TRBV6-5 and TRBJ2-1; 8 bases align to TRBD2. This CDR3 spans 15 amino acids. Trimming at V came to 3 bases and at J to 4 bases, leaving 5 bases not matched to a gene. Germline V gives CDR1 MNHEY, CDR2 SVGAGI. CDR3 DNA sequence: TGTGCCAGCAGTTATAGCGGGACTATGTACAATGAGCAGTTCTTC. Translating gives CASSYSGTMYNEQFF.

V and J are TRBV5-6 and TRBJ2-1; TRBD2 might be the D (6 bases). The V end lost 4 bases, the J end lost 1 base, and 18 bases lay between the germline ends. Germline V CDR1 and CDR2: SGHDT, YYEEEE. This CDR3 contains 17 residues. The CDR3 DNA reads as TGTGCCAGCAGCGCCACCTCCTCGCGGGGTTCCTACAATGAGCAGTTCTTC. It encodes CASSATSSRGSYNEQFF. The whole variable domain, remainder taken from reference TRBV5-6 and TRBJ2-1, is DAGVTQSPTHLIKTRGQQVTLRCSPKSGHDTVSWYQQALGQGPQFIFQYYEEEERQRGNFPDRFSGHQFPNYSSELNVNALLLGDSALYLCASSATSSRGSYNEQFFGPGTRLTVL.

The V gene is TRBV10-3, the J gene TRBJ2-3; tentative D call: TRBD1 (6 bases). This CDR3 has 16 amino acids. The germline V gene encodes CDR1 ENHRY and CDR2 SYGVKD. The V end was cut by 6 bases, the J end by 1 base, with 17 bases between. CDR3 coding DNA: TGTGCCATCAGACCTCTCCGGGACACCCGCACAGATACGCAGTATTTT. Amino acid sequence: CAIRPLRDTRTDTQYF.

The rearrangement links TRBV9 to TRBJ1-1; D possibly corresponds to TRBD1 (6 bases). Trimming pared 5 bases from V and 7 bases from J, leaving 18 bases between. CDR1 SGDLS and CDR2 YYNGEE come from the germline V gene. The CDR3 has 14 amino acids. The CDR3 region is CASSFAWGRNEAFF. For the CDR3, the DNA is TGTGCCAGCAGTTTTGCGTGGGGGCGGAATGAAGCTTTCTTT.

V gene TRBV7-2 combines with J gene TRBJ2-1; 7 positions agree with TRBD1. Germline V gene data show CDR1 as SGHTA and CDR2 as FQGNSA. This CDR3 region has 14 residues. J lost 6 bases, V lost 5 bases, and 7 bases had no gene match. CDR3 amino acids: CASSRDRVGNEQFF. The CDR3, as DNA: TGTGCCAGCAGCCGCGACAGGGTTGGCAATGAGCAGTTCTTC.

The chain is built from TRBV9 and TRBJ2-1; 11 bases align to TRBD2. The V and J ends lost 2 bases and 6 bases, in that order; junction bases with no gene match: 4. Germline loops: CDR1 SGDLS, CDR2 YYNGEE. The CDR3 is 15 amino acids. This CDR3 is CASSVSGRAGNEQFF. CDR3 DNA sequence: TGTGCCAGCAGCGTTAGCGGGAGGGCCGGCAATGAGCAGTTCTTC.

A few counts support this clonotype. This rearrangement joins TRBV27 to TRBJ1-6, with D perhaps matching TRBD1 (5 bases). The V gene's germline CDR1 is MNHEY and CDR2 SMNVEV (reference sequence). V was clipped by 2 bases and J by 15 bases, with 11 bases between them. There are 12 residues in the CDR3. The CDR3 is CASSLQGRRLHF. The CDR3 region has the DNA TGTGCCAGCAGTTTACAGGGACGGCGCCTCCACTTT.

The sample holds a few counts of this clonotype. The CDR3 DNA is TGCGCCAGCAGCTTGGACAGCCCCTACGAGCAGTACTTC. It translates to CASSLDSPYEQYF. The chain carries TRBV5-1 and TRBJ2-7; no definite D call. Germline lookup yields CDR1 SGHRS and CDR2 YFSETQ. With 0 bases removed from V and 2 bases from J, the gap between germline ends came to 6 bases. The CDR3 contains 13 residues.

This clonotype was seen only a few times. The chain has TRBV29-1 and TRBJ1-2, with D perhaps TRBD1 (6 bases). The ends were cut back, 1 base at V and 8 bases at J, with 11 bases in the middle. Germline CDR1 and CDR2: SQVTM and ANQGSEA. This CDR3 contains 12 residues. CDR3 coding DNA: TGCAGCGTTGAAGGGCAGGGGCAGGGCTACACCTTC. This gives the protein CSVEGQGQGYTF.

The rearrangement uses TRBV6-1 and TRBJ2-7; possibly TRBD2 for D (5 bases). V lost 7 bases and J 1 base, leaving 8 bases between the germline ends. CDR3 length equals 12 residues. The germline V gene encodes CDR1 MNHNS and CDR2 SASEGT. CDR3 DNA sequence: TGTGCCAGCACCGGACTGTCCTACGAGCAGTACTTC. Its protein is CASTGLSYEQYF.